The 10 T cell receptor beta chains below were found in one sample sequenced in a study of T-cell memory formation after mild COVID-19. Each CDR3 protein is one row after TCRdb ran MiXCR on the 5' RACE reads. In the table there are 110,000 or so distinct CDR3 sequences, around a fifth of which are singletons. Sequenced input: PBMCs or a T cell subset sorted from them (not recorded which). These receptors all come from a man between 18 and 29 years old who had mild COVID-19 (a few samples of this study predate the infection). Cell type and time point are not known.

V and J are TRBV15 and TRBJ1-2; D is unresolved. The CDR3 contains 11 residues. Trimming cost V 0 bases and J 8 bases, with 4 bases left between them. Germline CDR1 is LNHNV and CDR2 is YYDKDF (reference sequence). CDR3 amino acids: CATSRDGGYTF. The CDR3, as DNA: TGTGCCACCAGCAGAGACGGCGGCTACACCTTC.

In this sample, this clonotype turned up a few times. J is TRBJ2-3 and V is TRBV5-6; 9 positions agree with TRBD2. The CDR3 spans 16 residues. The V gene end was trimmed by 4 bases and the J gene end by 2 bases; junction bases not matched to a gene: 8. Germline CDR1 and CDR2: SGHDT and YYEEEE. The CDR3 region is CASSRTLAGLTDTQYF. As DNA, the CDR3 is TGTGCCAGCAGCCGCACGCTAGCGGGGCTCACAGATACGCAGTATTTT.

This clonotype has more than one count but fewer than ten. The J gene is TRBJ2-2, the V gene TRBV7-3; 9 bases are shared with TRBD2. Losses at the gene ends were 1 base for V and 2 bases for J; bases not matched to a gene: 11. CDR1 is SGHTA and CDR2 is FQGTGA in the germline V gene. This CDR3 is 19 amino acids long. The CDR3 is CASSLIRVSGGRNTGELFF. In DNA form, the CDR3 reads TGTGCCAGCAGCTTAATTAGGGTTAGCGGGGGCCGAAACACCGGGGAGCTGTTTTTT.

This clonotype turned up a few times. CDR3 DNA sequence: TGTGCCAGCAGTCTACAGGGGAGTAGTCAGCCCCAGCATTTT. Protein: CASSLQGSSQPQHF. The chain has TRBV5-4 and TRBJ1-5; 7 positions match TRBD1. The V gene's germline CDR1 is SGHNT and CDR2 YYREEE (reference sequence). Trimming at V came to 5 bases and at J to 6 bases, leaving 8 bases not matched to a gene. The CDR3 has 14 amino acids.

V and J are TRBV12-3 or TRBV12-4 and TRBJ1-1; D is uncertain. V lost 8 bases and J lost 3, with 13 bases in between. The CDR3 contains 13 residues. The CDR3 here is CASDVAFHTEAFF. The CDR3 DNA reads as TGTGCCAGCGACGTGGCTTTTCACACTGAAGCTTTCTTT.

The V call is TRBV7-9, the J call TRBJ2-5; TRBD2 aligns across 11 bases. Germline V CDR1 and CDR2: SEHNR, FQNEAQ (reference sequence). CDR3 size: 15 residues. The V gene end was trimmed by 5 bases and the J gene end by 5 bases; junction bases not matched to a gene: 7. The CDR3 protein is CASSTLAGGPETQYF. DNA for the CDR3: TGTGCCAGCAGCACTCTAGCGGGGGGACCCGAGACCCAGTACTTC.

This clonotype turned up a few times. This chain uses TRBV11-2 with TRBJ1-1; TRBD1 matches 11 bases. The V segment lost 5 bases and the J segment 5 bases; nucleotides outside the gene matches: 10. This CDR3 contains 16 residues. Per germline, CDR1 SGHAT and CDR2 FQNNGV. In DNA form, the CDR3 reads TGTGCCAGCAGCCCAGGAAGGACAGGGGGCTTGACTGAAGCTTTCTTT. Its protein product is CASSPGRTGGLTEAFF.

This clonotype was counted only a few times. The chain carries TRBV12-3 or TRBV12-4 and TRBJ1-4; D remains ambiguous. V was trimmed by 1 base and J by 7 bases, leaving 7 bases between them. This CDR3 contains 13 residues. This CDR3 is CASSLGGGEKLFF. CDR3 nucleotide sequence: TGTGCCAGCAGTTTAGGAGGCGGTGAAAAACTGTTTTTT.

The chain links TRBV9 to TRBJ2-3; weak D call: TRBD2 (8 bases). V lost 0 bases and J lost 2, with 19 bases in between. Germline V CDR1 and CDR2: SGDLS, YYNGEE. This CDR3 comprises 18 residues. CDR3 sequence (DNA): TGTGCCAGCAGCGTAGAGGGGGCTAGCGGGCGACTCACAGATACGCAGTATTTT. It is translated as CASSVEGASGRLTDTQYF.

This clonotype was observed a handful of times. The chain joins TRBV20-1 to TRBJ2-7; 11 bases are a match to TRBD2. Germline V lookup: CDR1 DFQATT, CDR2 SNEGSKA (reference sequence). The trim removed 3 bases at V and 4 bases at J, leaving 8 bases unmatched. The CDR3 covers 15 residues. CDR3 residues: CSASVSGGARYEQYV. The CDR3 DNA sequence: TGCAGTGCTAGTGTTAGCGGGGGGGCTCGGTACGAGCAGTACGTC.